This T cell receptor (beta chain) was found in a study of blood T cell repertoires in COVID-19. About the study: COVID-19 samples, acute and convalescent, were from the United States, Italy and Spain.

With 5 bases removed from V and 7 bases from J, the gap between germline ends came to 12 bases. The germline V gene encodes CDR1 SEHNR and CDR2 FQNEAQ (reference sequence). The CDR3 is made up of 14 amino acids. Some clones are missing from TCRdb's copy, which holds only in-frame ones; the method was immunoSEQ multiplex PCR. The data show around 46,000 clones, with approximately 88% seen just once and roughly 50% held by the top ten. Sample: peripheral blood. The chain carries TRBV7-9 and TRBJ1-6, with D maybe TRBD1 (5 bases). This TCR came from an older man with acute or convalescent COVID-19. Here the CDR3 reads CASSEEGMNSPLHF. The CDR3 region has the DNA TGTGCCAGCAGCGAGGAGGGGATGAATTCACCCCTCCACTTT.